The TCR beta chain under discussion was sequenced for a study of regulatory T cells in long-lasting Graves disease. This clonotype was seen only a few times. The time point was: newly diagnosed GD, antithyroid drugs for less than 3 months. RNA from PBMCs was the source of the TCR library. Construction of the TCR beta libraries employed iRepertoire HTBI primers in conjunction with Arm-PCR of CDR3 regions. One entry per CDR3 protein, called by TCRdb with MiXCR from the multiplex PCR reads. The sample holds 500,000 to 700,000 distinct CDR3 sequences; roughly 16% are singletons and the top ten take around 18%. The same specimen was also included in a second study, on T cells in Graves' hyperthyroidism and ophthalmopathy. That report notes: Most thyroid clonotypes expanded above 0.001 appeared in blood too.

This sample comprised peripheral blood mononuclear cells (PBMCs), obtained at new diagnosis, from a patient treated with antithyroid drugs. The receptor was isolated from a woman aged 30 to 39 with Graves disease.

In nucleotides, the CDR3 is TGCAGTGCAACCGGACAGGGGGGGAACACTGAAGCTTTCTTT. As protein: CSATGQGGNTEAFF. The chain carries TRBV20-1 and TRBJ1-1; 10 bases match TRBD1. Germline assignment: CDR1 DFQATT and CDR2 SNEGSKA (reference sequence). The length of the CDR3 is 14 residues. The V segment lost 6 bases and the J segment 1 base; nucleotides outside the gene matches: 5.